This T cell receptor beta chain was identified in a study of T cells after yellow fever vaccination. Germline assignment: CDR1 SGHNT and CDR2 YYREEE (reference sequence). With 7 bases clipped from V and 1 base from J, the junction kept 8 bases outside the gene matches. This CDR3 is 16 amino acids long. This clonotype has just a few counts. What it binds is not known. A universal primer site and UMIs were added as TCR cDNA was made by 5'RACE template switching. TCRdb fed the 5' RACE reads into MiXCR, producing one record per CDR3 protein. The sample has around 340,000 distinct CDR3 sequences; around 13% are singletons. Study-level points and caveats: Detected again after the booster were most primary-vaccination clones, at 96% CD4 and nearly 90% CD8.

The chain links TRBV5-4 to TRBJ2-2, with TRBD1 matching 9 bases. The sequencing used CD4+ T cells sorted from PBMCs, collected 15 days after the yellow fever booster vaccination. The receptor was derived from a man in his late teens or twenties who received the YFV17D yellow fever vaccine. CDR3 in DNA: TGTGCCAGCGGGCCTAACAGGGGGCTGAACACCGGGGAGCTGTTTTTT. This translates into CASGPNRGLNTGELFF.